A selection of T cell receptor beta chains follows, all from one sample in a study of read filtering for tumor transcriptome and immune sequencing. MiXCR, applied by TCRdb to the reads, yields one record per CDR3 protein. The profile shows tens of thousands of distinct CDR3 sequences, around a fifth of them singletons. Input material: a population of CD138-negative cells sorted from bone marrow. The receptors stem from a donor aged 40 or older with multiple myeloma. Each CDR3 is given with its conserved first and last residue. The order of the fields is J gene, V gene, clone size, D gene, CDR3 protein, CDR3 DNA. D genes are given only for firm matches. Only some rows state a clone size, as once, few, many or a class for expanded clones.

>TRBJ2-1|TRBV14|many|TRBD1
CASSQRQGIPYNEQFF
TGTGCCAGCAGCCAAAGACAGGGGATCCCCTACAATGAGCAGTTCTTC
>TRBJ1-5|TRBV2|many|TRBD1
CASSGGGTGKEQPQHF
TGTGCCAGCAGTGGTGGCGGGACAGGTAAAGAACAGCCCCAGCATTTT
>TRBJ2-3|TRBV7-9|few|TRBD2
CASNRRGGREDTQYF
TGTGCCAGCAACCGTCGCGGGGGGCGGGAGGATACGCAGTATTTT
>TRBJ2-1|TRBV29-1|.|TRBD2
CSVGLAGRDNEQFF
TGCAGCGTTGGCCTAGCGGGGAGAGACAATGAGCAGTTCTTC
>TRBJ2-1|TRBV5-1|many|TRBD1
CASSKGGQGNEQFF
TGCGCCAGCAGCAAAGGAGGACAGGGCAATGAGCAGTTCTTC
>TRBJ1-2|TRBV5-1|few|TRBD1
CASSDGPGGYGYTF
TGCGCCAGCAGCGACGGGCCAGGGGGCTATGGCTACACCTTC
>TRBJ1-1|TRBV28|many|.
CASSLRSRGILNTEAFF
TGTGCCAGCAGTTTACGCTCCCGTGGGATTTTGAACACTGAAGCTTTCTTT
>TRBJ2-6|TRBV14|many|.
CASGFSGANVLTF
TGTGCCAGCGGATTCTCTGGGGCCAACGTCCTGACTTTC
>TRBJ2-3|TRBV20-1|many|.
CSARVQRSLTDTQYF
TGCAGTGCTAGAGTTCAGCGGAGCCTCACAGATACGCAGTATTTT
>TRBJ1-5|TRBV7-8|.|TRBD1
CASSRYRGLGQPQHF
TGTGCCAGCAGCCGGTATAGGGGGCTGGGGCAGCCCCAGCATTTT
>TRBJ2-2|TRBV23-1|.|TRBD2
CALLAGVRGNTGELFF
TGCGCCCTCCTAGCGGGGGTACGCGGGAACACCGGGGAGCTGTTTTTT
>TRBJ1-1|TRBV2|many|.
CASSDPGTKNTEAFF
TGTGCCAGCAGTGACCCCGGGACAAAGAACACTGAAGCTTTCTTT
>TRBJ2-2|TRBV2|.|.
CASRRGLAGNTGELFF
TGTGCCAGCAGGAGGGGATTGGCAGGGAACACCGGGGAGCTGTTTTTT
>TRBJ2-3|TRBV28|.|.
CASSVRRRGQYF
TGTGCCAGCAGTGTTCGAAGACGTGGGCAGTATTTT
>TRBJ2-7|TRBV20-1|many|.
CSASDSDGSYEQYF
TGCAGTGCTAGCGATTCGGACGGCTCCTACGAGCAGTACTTC
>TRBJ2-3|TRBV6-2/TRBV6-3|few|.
CASSPDPGNTQYF
TGTGCCAGCAGTCCGGACCCAGGAAATACGCAGTATTTT
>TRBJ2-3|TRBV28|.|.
CASSLARSTDTQYF
TGTGCCAGCAGTTTGGCCAGGAGCACAGATACGCAGTATTTT
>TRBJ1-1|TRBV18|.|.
CASSLGEGNTEAFF
TGTGCCAGCTCTCTAGGGGAGGGGAACACTGAAGCTTTCTTT
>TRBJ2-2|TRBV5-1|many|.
CASSLVPGRNTGELFF
TGCGCCAGCAGCTTGGTACCGGGAAGGAACACCGGGGAGCTGTTTTTT
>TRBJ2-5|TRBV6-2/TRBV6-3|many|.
CASSYSSQGRKQETQYF
TGTGCCAGCAGTTACTCGAGCCAGGGGCGAAAACAAGAGACCCAGTACTTC
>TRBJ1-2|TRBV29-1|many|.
CSVDRDKSF
TGCAGCGTTGACCGGGACAAAAGTTTC
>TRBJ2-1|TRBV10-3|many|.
CAIRGTARDEQFF
TGTGCCATCAGGGGGACCGCGAGGGATGAGCAGTTCTTC
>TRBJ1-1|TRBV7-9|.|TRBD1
CASRFTWDSKFPEAFF
TGTGCCAGCCGCTTTACCTGGGACAGTAAATTCCCTGAAGCTTTCTTT
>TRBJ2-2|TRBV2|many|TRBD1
CASSEQGAQTGELFF
TGTGCCAGCAGTGAACAGGGGGCGCAAACCGGGGAGCTGTTTTTT
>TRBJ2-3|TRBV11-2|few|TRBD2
CASSPGLAGATQYF
TGTGCCAGCAGCCCGGGACTAGCGGGGGCTACGCAGTATTTT
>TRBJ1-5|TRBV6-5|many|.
CASREGGYDQPQHF
TGTGCCAGCAGGGAGGGAGGGTATGATCAGCCCCAGCATTTT
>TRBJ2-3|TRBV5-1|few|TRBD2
CASSFGTNTDTQYF
TGCGCCAGCAGCTTCGGGACTAACACAGATACGCAGTATTTT
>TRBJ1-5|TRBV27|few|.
CASSFGGVNQPQHF
TGTGCCAGCAGTTTTGGGGGAGTCAATCAGCCCCAGCATTTT
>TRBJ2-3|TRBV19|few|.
CASSLYGSTDTQYF
TGTGCCAGTAGTCTCTACGGGAGCACAGATACGCAGTATTTT
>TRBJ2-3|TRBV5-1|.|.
CASSLGLTYTDTQYF
TGCGCCAGCAGCTTGGGACTAACATACACAGATACGCAGTATTTT
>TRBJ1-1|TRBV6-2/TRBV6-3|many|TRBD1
CATVGRGSPQNTEAFF
TGTGCCACCGTGGGCAGGGGGTCGCCTCAGAACACTGAAGCTTTCTTT
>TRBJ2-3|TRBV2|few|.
CASREGPNTQYF
TGTGCCAGCAGGGAGGGCCCGAATACGCAGTATTTT
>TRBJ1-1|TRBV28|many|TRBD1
CASSFVGTGLNEAFF
TGTGCCAGCAGTTTCGTTGGGACAGGGTTAAATGAAGCTTTCTTT
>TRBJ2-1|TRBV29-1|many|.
CSVSSFIF
TGCAGCGTTTCCTCCTTCATCTTC
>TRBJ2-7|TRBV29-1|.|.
CSAQRTADSYEQYF
TGCAGCGCTCAGAGGACAGCAGATTCCTACGAGCAGTACTTC
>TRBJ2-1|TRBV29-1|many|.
CSVSPRGRDNEQFF
TGCAGCGTTAGCCCCAGGGGACGGGATAATGAGCAGTTCTTC
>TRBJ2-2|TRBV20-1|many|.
CSARKFEQGRGELFF
TGCAGTGCTAGAAAGTTCGAGCAGGGAAGGGGGGAGCTGTTTTTT
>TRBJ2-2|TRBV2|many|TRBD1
CASSRPGQGPGELFF
TGTGCCAGCAGTCGGCCGGGACAGGGGCCCGGGGAGCTGTTTTTT
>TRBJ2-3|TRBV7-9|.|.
CASSPPGSQSTDTQYF
TGTGCCAGCAGTCCACCCGGGAGTCAGAGCACAGATACGCAGTATTTT
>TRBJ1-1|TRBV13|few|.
CASSLGRGGTEAFF
TGTGCCAGCAGCTTAGGGCGGGGGGGTACTGAAGCTTTCTTT
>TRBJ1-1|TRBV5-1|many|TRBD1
CASGDRVMNTEAFF
TGCGCCAGTGGAGACAGGGTCATGAACACTGAAGCTTTCTTT
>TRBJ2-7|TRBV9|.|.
CASSVGVSPYEQYF
TGTGCCAGCAGCGTAGGGGTCTCCCCCTACGAGCAGTACTTC
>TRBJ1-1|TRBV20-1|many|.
CSAPLTSTEAFF
TGCAGTGCTCCTCTAACGTCGACTGAAGCTTTCTTT
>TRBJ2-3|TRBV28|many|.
CASSFISRDTQYF
TGTGCCAGCAGTTTCATCAGTAGAGATACGCAGTATTTT
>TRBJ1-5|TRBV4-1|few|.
CASSQRTLEGSQPQHF
TGCGCCAGCAGCCAGAGGACACTGGAGGGTTCTCAGCCCCAGCATTTT